This T cell receptor beta chain derives from a study of T cell changes during pregnancy in multiple sclerosis. This clone has only a few counts. The data were produced by immunoSEQ multiplex PCR, yet TCRdb's version contains in-frame clones alone and is incomplete. The repertoire holds around 26,000 clones, approximately 89% seen once, with 16% in the top ten. Germline V CDR1 and CDR2: MNHNS, SASEGT. The CDR3 is made up of 16 amino acids. V gave up 2 bases and J gave up 4 bases, with 16 bases separating them. The sample in question was CD8+ T cells from peripheral blood mononuclear cells, obtained in the second trimester of pregnancy. The V gene is TRBV6-1, the J gene TRBJ2-3, with D tentatively TRBD2 (7 bases). The source is a female donor with multiple sclerosis, enrolled in a pregnancy study. The CDR3 coding sequence is TGTGCCAGCAGTGAATCTAGCGGAGGGGGGGCAGATACGCAGTATTTT. Translated: CASSESSGGGADTQYF.